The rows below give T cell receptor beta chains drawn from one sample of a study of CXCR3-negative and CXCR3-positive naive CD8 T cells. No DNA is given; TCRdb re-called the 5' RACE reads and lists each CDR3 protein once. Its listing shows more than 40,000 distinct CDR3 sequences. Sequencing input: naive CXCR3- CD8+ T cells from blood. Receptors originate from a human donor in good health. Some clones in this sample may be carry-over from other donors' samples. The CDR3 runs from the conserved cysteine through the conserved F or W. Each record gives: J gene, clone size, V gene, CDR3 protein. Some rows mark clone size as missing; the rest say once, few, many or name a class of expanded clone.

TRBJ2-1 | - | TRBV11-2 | CASSLDGGLAGGEQFF
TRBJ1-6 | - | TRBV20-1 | CSARGIEEDNSPLHF
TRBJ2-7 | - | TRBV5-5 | CASSSRDRAYYEQYF
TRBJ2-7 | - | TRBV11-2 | CASSKSGSYEQYF
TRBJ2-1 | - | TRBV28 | CASSVIAGLAFNNEQFF
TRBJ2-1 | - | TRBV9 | CASSGGGNEQFF
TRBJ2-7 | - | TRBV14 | CASSQDPAYEQYF
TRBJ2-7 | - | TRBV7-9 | CASSPSSGGAYEQYF
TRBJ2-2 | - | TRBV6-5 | CASSGERGGDSITNTGELFF
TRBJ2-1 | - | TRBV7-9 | CASSFGSGGYNEQFF
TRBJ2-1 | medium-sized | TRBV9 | CASSVSGGQGSHEQFF
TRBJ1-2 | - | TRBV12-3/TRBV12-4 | CASSPPDREDYGYTF
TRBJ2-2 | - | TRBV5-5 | CASSLGLSNTGELFF
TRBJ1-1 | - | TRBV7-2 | CASSWDRAAYETFF
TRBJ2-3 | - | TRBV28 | CASSFLVPNSDTQYF
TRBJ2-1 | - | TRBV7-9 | CASSLGASGIGSEQFF
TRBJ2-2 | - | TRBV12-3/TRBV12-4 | CASSLGLATNTGELFF
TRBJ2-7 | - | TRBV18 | CASSPGQGSYEQYF
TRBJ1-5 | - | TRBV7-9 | CASSLARQGVQPQHF
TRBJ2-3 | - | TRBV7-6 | CASSLARWGNTDTQYF
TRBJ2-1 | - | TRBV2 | CASKYLDNEQFF
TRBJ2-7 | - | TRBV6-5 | CASSPDRDEQYF
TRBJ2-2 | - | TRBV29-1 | CSVEAEDTGELFF
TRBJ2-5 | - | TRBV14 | CASSQSQETQYF
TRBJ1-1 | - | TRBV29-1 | CSPWGPNTEAFF
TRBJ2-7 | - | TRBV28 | CASSPGTESYEQYF
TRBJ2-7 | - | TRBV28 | CASTLRAESSYEQYF
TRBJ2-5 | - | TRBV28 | CASSLASGRETQYF
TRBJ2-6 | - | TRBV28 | CASSLWDTVSGANVLTF
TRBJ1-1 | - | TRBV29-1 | CSVERNTEAFF
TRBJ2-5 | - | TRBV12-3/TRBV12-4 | CASSPLAGVLENQYF
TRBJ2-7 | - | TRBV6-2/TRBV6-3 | CASNPPSGDRAYEQYF
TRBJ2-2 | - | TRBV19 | CATLGQGPAHSGELFF
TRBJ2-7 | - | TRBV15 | CATGGDRPDEQYF
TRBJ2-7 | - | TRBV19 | CAGSMGQAYEQYF
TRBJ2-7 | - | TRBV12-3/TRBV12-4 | CASRGTLPFGEQYF
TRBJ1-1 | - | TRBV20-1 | CSASRPDSNTEAFF
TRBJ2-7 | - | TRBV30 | CAWSPRGYEQYF
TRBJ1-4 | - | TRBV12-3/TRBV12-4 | CASSLERGAANEKLFF
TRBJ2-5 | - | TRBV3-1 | CASSRRDRETQYF
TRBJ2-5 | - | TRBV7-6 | CASSPTRLGQETQYF
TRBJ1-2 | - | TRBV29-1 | CSTGRDGADGYTF
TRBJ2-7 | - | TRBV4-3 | CASSQDTGADEQYF
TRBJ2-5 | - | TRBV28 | CASSSTDETQYF
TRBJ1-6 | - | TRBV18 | CASSPSGSYYNSPLHF
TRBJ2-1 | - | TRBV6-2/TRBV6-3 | CASRQLVHEQFF
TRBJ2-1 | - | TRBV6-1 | CASSGTSGGFEQFF
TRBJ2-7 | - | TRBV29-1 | CSVTFTSSYEQYF
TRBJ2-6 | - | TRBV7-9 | CASSQGETGANVLTF
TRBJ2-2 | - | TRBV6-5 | CASSLSPNTGELFF
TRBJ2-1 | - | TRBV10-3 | CAISESVVGRAYNEQFF
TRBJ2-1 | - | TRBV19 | CATEAGHGNEQFF